The T cell receptor (beta chain) described here comes from a study of CD8+ T cells in alopecia areata (dated 2018 in TCRdb). Broadly, across the study: The treated patients took part in an open-label pilot trial in which moderate-to-severe alopecia areata was treated with oral tofacitinib at 5 to 10 mg twice daily. In treated patients, disease severity was measured using the SALT score, which gives the percentage of scalp surface area affected. immunoSEQ multiplex PCR using 35 Vbeta forward primers and 13 Jbeta reverse primers was used to amplify TCRbeta CDR3 regions. RNA was obtained with the PAXgene miRNA kit for fixed scalp, the miRNeasy kit for PBMCs, and the RNeasy kit for mouse skin. Patients stayed on tofacitinib for 6 to 18 months and then had 6 months of follow-up off drug so that delayed response and recurrence could be assessed. In humans, TCRbeta sequencing was performed on scalp tissue and on sorted CD4+ and CD8+ peripheral blood T cells from healthy controls and from patients with patchy or totalis/universalis alopecia areata. In both human patients and the C3H/HeJ mouse model, the study applied high-throughput TCRbeta sequencing to look at T cell clonal expansion in alopecia areata. Scalp clonality was compared among normal scalp (n=4), patchy alopecia areata scalp (n=8), and alopecia totalis/universalis scalp (n=8). Biopsies were taken from tofacitinib-treated patients at baseline and at 4 and 24 weeks of treatment, and a later scalp biopsy was taken in several of the tofacitinib-treated patients.

The treatment or condition label here, explained by the study, means: oral pan-JAK inhibitor, 5-10 mg twice daily. Lesional scalp punch biopsies and peripheral blood were collected from alopecia areata patients. PBMCs were isolated by density centrifugation and stained for CD3, CD4 and CD8, and CD4+ and CD8+ T cells were sorted on a FACSAria. Study-wide findings and limitations: Scalp TCR repertoire analysis is complicated because resident alphabeta T cells in normal human skin are also sequenced, whereas mouse skin is dominated by gammadelta T cells. Many expanded lesional clones were found to persist in scalp and blood during tofacitinib treatment, and relapse after treatment cessation may be partly explained by this persistence. Tofacitinib significantly decreased scalp clonality and the number of expanded CD8+ clones among the top 100 scalp clones. Because the treated cohort was small and included a single nonresponder, larger studies are needed to assess links between baseline CD8+ expansion and response. TCR sequences shared between patients were less clear than in mice, possibly partly because of HLA diversity in the patient population. Lesional scalp, especially in alopecia totalis/universalis, showed higher clonality and more expanded CD8+ clones than normal scalp, suggesting antigenic drive.

Worth noting for this clone: Its specific antigen is unknown. Per-base quality was not reported, and no clone a single base away is much larger than it.

Libraries came from the immunoSEQ multiplex PCR assay. To provide template for TCR sequencing, every sample had RNA extracted and reverse transcribed into cDNA. First-strand cDNA was synthesized with SuperScript III using a 2:1 mix of oligo-dT and random hexamers. Amplification bias was assessed with a synthetic immune receptor repertoire, and residual bias was removed computationally. The original methods were these. Raw reads were preprocessed to remove errors, and CDR3 was defined by IMGT conventions from the conserved cysteine to phenylalanine. Clonality was calculated as 1 minus Shannon entropy normalized by log2 of the number of productive unique TCRs. Whether each scalp clone was CD4 or CD8 was inferred by checking scalp TCRbeta sequences against the CD4 and CD8 repertoires from sorted blood. TCRdb holds this immuneACCESS table with in-frame rearrangements only. Some clones are missing; in checked studies, unresolved V genes explain under half, and the rest has no known cause. V and J calls and clone size are copied from that table; D and trimming were computed from the DNA. The sample includes tens of thousands of clones, with approximately 44% observed a single time. The ten largest clones take up about 20% of the sample.

The source of this sequence is a human donor with alopecia areata. Sequencing was performed on CD8+ T cells sorted from blood, taken at roughly week 36, from a patient treated with tofacitinib.

The bases read TGTGCCAGCGGGGGGCCTTTGCGGGAGCAGTACTTC. This gives the protein CASGGPLREQYF. The chain was built from TRBV25-1 and TRBJ2-7; the D assignment is uncertain and may be TRBD1 or TRBD2, with 6 bases supporting each. CDR1 and CDR2 were assigned from the germline V gene as MGHDK and SYGVNS. The CDR3 goes from the cysteine to the phenylalanine over 12 residues. The retained sequence is limited to the CDR3, 36 bases, with the frame set at the first base. V gives up 8 bases and J gives up 7 bases, and the segment between their germline ends measures 15 bases.